This TCR beta chain is drawn from a study of cytomegalovirus exposure and HLA in healthy donors. These donors were members of the approximately 120-subject validation cohort, a group separate from the approximately 680-subject first cohort. The CDR3 is 15 amino acids. After removal of 4 bases from V and 5 bases from J, the junction contained 3 bases not matched to a gene. Germline V gene lookup returns CDR1 LNHDA and CDR2 SQIVND (reference sequence). TCRdb's copy holds only in-frame clones and misses some; the assay was immunoSEQ multiplex PCR. The sample lists approximately 120,000 clones; approximately 90% were seen once.

This sequence joins TRBV19 and TRBJ2-5, with 14 nucleotides matching TRBD2. This sequence originates from a young woman in good health and CMV-seronegative. The sequencing input was PBMCs. The CDR3 is CASSTGTSGSETQYF. DNA of the CDR3: TGTGCCAGTAGTACCGGGACTAGCGGGAGCGAGACCCAGTACTTC.